This TCR beta chain derives from a study of T-cell reconstitution after alpha-beta-depleted transplantation in children. Preparation of the TCRbeta library was carried out with unique molecular identifiers. Each CDR3 protein is one row after TCRdb ran MiXCR on the PCR reads. Of roughly 220,000 distinct CDR3 sequences listed, approximately 12% were seen once; the top ten hold roughly 2.8%. Germline assignment: CDR1 DFQATT and CDR2 SNEGSKA (reference sequence). The CDR3 is 14 amino acids. Trimming cost V 0 bases and J 8 bases, with 17 bases left between them. On this clonotype: A single base separates this from a much larger clone, so it may be a read error.

Sequenced material: PBMCs from the stem cell graft donor, taken from the stem cell graft. This chain uses TRBV20-1 with TRBJ2-7; D is undetermined. The receptor was derived from a human donor who donated a stem cell graft to a child with acute lymphoblastic leukemia. The CDR3, as DNA: TGCAGTGCTAGAGATGGGTTAGTTGGCCACAAGCAGTACTTC. This sequence encodes CSARDGLVGHKQYF.